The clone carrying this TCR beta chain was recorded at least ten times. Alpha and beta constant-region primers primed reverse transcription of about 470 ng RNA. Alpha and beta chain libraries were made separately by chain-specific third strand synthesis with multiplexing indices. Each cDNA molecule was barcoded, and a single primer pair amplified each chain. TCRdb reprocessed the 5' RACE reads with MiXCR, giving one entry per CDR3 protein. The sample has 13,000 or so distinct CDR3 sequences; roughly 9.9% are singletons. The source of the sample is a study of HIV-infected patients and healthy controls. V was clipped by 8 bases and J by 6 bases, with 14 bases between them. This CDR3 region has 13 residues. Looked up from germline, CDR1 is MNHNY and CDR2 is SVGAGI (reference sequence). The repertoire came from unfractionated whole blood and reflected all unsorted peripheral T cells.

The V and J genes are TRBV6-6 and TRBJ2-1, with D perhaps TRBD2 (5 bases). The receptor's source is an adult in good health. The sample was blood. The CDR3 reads CASLSASPNEQFF. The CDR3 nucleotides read TGTGCCAGCCTCTCTGCTAGCCCCAATGAGCAGTTCTTC.